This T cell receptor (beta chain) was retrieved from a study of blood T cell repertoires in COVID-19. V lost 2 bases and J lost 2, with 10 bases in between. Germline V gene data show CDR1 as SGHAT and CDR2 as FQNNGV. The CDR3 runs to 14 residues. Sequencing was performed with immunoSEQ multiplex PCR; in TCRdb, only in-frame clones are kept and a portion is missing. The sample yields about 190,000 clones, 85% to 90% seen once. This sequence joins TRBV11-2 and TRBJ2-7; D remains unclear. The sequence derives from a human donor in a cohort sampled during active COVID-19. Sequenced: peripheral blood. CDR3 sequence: CASSLLSVTYEQYF. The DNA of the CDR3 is TGTGCCAGCAGCTTACTCTCCGTTACCTACGAGCAGTACTTC.